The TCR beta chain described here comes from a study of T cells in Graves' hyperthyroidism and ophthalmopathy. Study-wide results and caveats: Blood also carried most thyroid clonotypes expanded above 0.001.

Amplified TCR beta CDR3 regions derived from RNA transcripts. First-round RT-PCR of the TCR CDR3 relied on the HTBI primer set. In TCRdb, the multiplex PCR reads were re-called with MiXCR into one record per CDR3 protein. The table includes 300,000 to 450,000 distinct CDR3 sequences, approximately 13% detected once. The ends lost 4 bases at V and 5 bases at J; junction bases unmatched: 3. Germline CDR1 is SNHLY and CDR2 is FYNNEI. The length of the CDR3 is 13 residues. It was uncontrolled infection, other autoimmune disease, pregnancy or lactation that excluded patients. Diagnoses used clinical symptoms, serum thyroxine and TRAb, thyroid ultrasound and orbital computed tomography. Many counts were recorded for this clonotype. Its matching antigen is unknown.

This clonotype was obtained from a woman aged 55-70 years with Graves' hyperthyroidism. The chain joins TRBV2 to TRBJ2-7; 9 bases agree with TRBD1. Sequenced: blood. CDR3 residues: CASSGTGVDEQYF. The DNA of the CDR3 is TGTGCCAGCAGTGGGACAGGGGTAGACGAGCAGTACTTC.